This T cell receptor (beta chain) was observed in a study of PD-L1 blockade in urothelial cancer. At the level of the study: Each participant's history included 0 to 3 prior chemotherapy regimens. A median blood sample held around 130,000 T cells and 80,000 or so unique TCRs.

The CDR3 is 19 amino acids. V dropped 1 base and J dropped 4 bases, with 25 bases sitting between them. The germline gives CDR1 SEHNR, CDR2 FQNEAQ (reference sequence). The time point denotes: pretreatment peripheral blood. Only in-frame clones appear in the TCRdb table, and some are missing; sequencing was by immunoSEQ multiplex PCR. Here the sample spans 87,000 or so clones, roughly 89% being singletons. This TCR derives from a man in his fifties or sixties with urothelial cancer. This chain links TRBV7-9 with TRBJ1-2, with D possibly being TRBD1 (6 bases). Sequences were derived from PBMCs, sampled around atezolizumab (anti-PD-L1) treatment. Here the CDR3 reads CASSLVPGQHARFGYGYTF. CDR3 coding DNA: TGTGCCAGCAGCTTAGTCCCGGGACAACACGCCCGGTTCGGCTATGGCTACACCTTC.